This TCR beta chain was recovered during a study of Ad26.COV2.S vaccination and SARS-CoV-2 variants. The protocol was immunoSEQ multiplex PCR, while the TCRdb copy is restricted to in-frame clones and leaves out a portion. Altogether some 190,000 clones are present, roughly nine tenths being singletons, with the ten largest covering approximately 6%. The CDR3 length is 15 residues. V lost 4 bases and J 4 bases, leaving 15 bases between the germline ends. From germline, CDR1 is LGHDT and CDR2 YNNKEL (reference sequence). The sequence came from a human donor who had recovered from COVID-19. The chain employs TRBV3-1 (or the pseudogene TRBV3-2) and TRBJ2-3, with D maybe TRBD2 (6 bases). The sequencing here drew on peripheral blood, taken after recovery from COVID-19. CDR3 protein: CASSPGGIFSDTQYF. In DNA form, the CDR3 reads TGTGCCAGCAGCCCGGGCGGGATCTTCTCAGATACGCAGTATTTT.